These 30 T cell receptor beta chains originate from one sample sequenced in a study of T cell responses to AZD1222 COVID-19 vaccine. Assay used: immunoSEQ multiplex PCR; TCRdb lists only in-frame clones, some missing. There are some 110,000 clones in the sample; about 90% occur only once, and under 5% lies in the top ten. This specimen was peripheral blood, taken on day 0 of AZD1222 vaccination. The receptors come from an adult in good health.

V and J are TRBV5-1 and TRBJ2-1; TRBD1 is a possible D gene (6 bases). Trimming removed 2 bases from V and 4 bases from J, with 10 bases in between. The germline V gene has CDR1 SGHRS and CDR2 YFSETQ. This CDR3 is 14 amino acids long. CDR3: CASSLRTAYNEQFF. Written as DNA, the CDR3 is TGCGCCAGCAGCTTAAGGACAGCTTACAATGAGCAGTTCTTC.

The gene calls are TRBV4-3 and TRBJ2-2; no firm D call. This CDR3 region has 18 residues. Germline assignment: CDR1 LGHNA and CDR2 YSLEER. V lost 7 bases, J lost 2 bases, and 23 bases lay in between. The CDR3 DNA reads as TGCGCCAGCAAGAAAGTTGGTGGGTCTATCGAAAACACCGGGGAGCTGTTTTTT. This encodes CASKKVGGSIENTGELFF.

The chain joins TRBV30 to TRBJ2-3, with TRBD2 as a possible D gene (6 bases). The length of the CDR3 is 15 residues. The V gene's germline CDR1 is GTSNPN and CDR2 SVGIG (reference sequence). Trimming took 4 bases from V and 0 from J, leaving 14 bases between them. The CDR3 DNA is TGTGCCTGGACCCGTCGCGGGGCTAGCACAGATACGCAGTATTTT. Protein sequence: CAWTRRGASTDTQYF.

Note on this clone: One end of the junction varies from germline; a read error may be responsible. The V gene is TRBV10-1, the J gene TRBJ2-1, with TRBD2 matching over 7 bases. This CDR3 contains 14 residues. Germline CDR1 reads WNHNN; CDR2 reads SYGVQD (reference sequence). The CDR3 sequence is CASSPGTTYNEQFF. The CDR3 coding sequence is TGCGCCAGCAGTCCCGGGACTACCTATAATGAGCAGTTCTTC.

This clone has more than one count but fewer than ten. Other DNA sequences within the sample encode an identical CDR3. V usage is TRBV27 and J usage is TRBJ1-1, with D hard to call. Germline loops: CDR1 MNHEY, CDR2 SMNVEV (reference sequence). The V end lost 0 bases, the J end lost 0 bases, and 2 bases lay between the germline ends. The CDR3 contains 13 residues. The CDR3 sequence: CASSLSMNTEAFF. CDR3 in DNA: TGTGCCAGCAGTTTATCCATGAACACTGAAGCTTTCTTT.

The chain employs TRBV28 and TRBJ1-6; 7 bases are shared with TRBD1. Germline loops: CDR1 MDHEN, CDR2 SYDVKM. V lost 2 bases and J lost 9; bases outside the gene matches: 4. The CDR3 spans 14 residues. CDR3 bases: TGTGCCAGCAGTTTAAGGGGGCGCACTTCACCCCTCCACTTT. Translation gives CASSLRGRTSPLHF.

The V call is TRBV6-1, the J call TRBJ1-2; D uncertain. The CDR3 loop spans 12 amino acids. Trimming removed 2 bases at V and 4 bases at J, with 5 bases between. CDR1 is MNHNS, CDR2 SASEGT, per germline. This CDR3 is CASSERLYGYTF. The CDR3 bases are TGTGCCAGCAGTGAAAGGCTCTATGGCTACACCTTC.

The genes are TRBV7-2 and TRBJ2-7; the match to TRBD2 covers 9 bases. With V trimmed by 6 bases and J by 5 bases, 14 bases remained unmatched. Germline V gene data show CDR1 as SGHTA and CDR2 as FQGNSA. CDR3 length equals 16 residues. The CDR3 nucleotides read TGTGCCAGCAGGTCTACCCTCGCGGGGGGGAGGAACGAGCAGTACTTC. Translating it yields CASRSTLAGGRNEQYF.

The rearrangement uses TRBV10-2 and TRBJ2-2, with a weak D call TRBD2 (6 bases). This CDR3 has 15 residues. CDR1 WSHSY and CDR2 SAAADI come from the germline V gene. Trimming pared 4 bases from V and 1 base from J, leaving 10 bases between. The CDR3 bases are TGCGCCAGCAGTGGACTAGTTGGGAACACCGGGGAGCTGTTTTTT. Translating gives CASSGLVGNTGELFF.

The chain joins TRBV7-2 to TRBJ2-5, with D perhaps given as TRBD1 or TRBD2 (6 bases each). V was shortened by 2 bases and J by 1 base, with 17 bases between the two germline ends. The CDR3 length is 17 residues. CDR1 SGHTA and CDR2 FQGNSA come from the germline V gene. CDR3 bases: TGTGCCAGCAGCTTACGGTCCCGGGGGCAACTCCAAGAGACCCAGTACTTC. Translated, it gives CASSLRSRGQLQETQYF.

The gene calls are TRBV5-6 and TRBJ1-6; no definite D call. Germline values: CDR1 SGHDT, CDR2 YYEEEE. The CDR3 loop spans 19 amino acids. The V and J ends lost 3 bases and 0 bases respectively, with 19 bases between them. CDR3 nucleotides: TGTGCCAGCAGCTCGACCCTAGACAAGGTTGGCTCCTATAATTCACCCCTCCACTTT. Translated: CASSSTLDKVGSYNSPLHF.

This clone was observed a single time. J is TRBJ1-2 and V is TRBV10-2, with D unresolved. V gave up 6 bases and J gave up 3 bases, with 17 bases separating them. The CDR3 consists of 15 residues. Per germline, CDR1 WSHSY and CDR2 SAAADI. The CDR3 DNA reads as TGCGCCAGCAGGCTCCGCGAGAACCCCCACTATGGCTACACCTTC. Amino acid sequence: CASRLRENPHYGYTF.

The chain is built from TRBV4-1 and TRBJ1-4, with 7 bases fitting TRBD1. V shed 1 base and J 4 bases; nucleotides not matched to a gene: 3. The V gene's germline CDR1 is MGHRA and CDR2 YSYEKL. The CDR3 runs to 15 residues. The CDR3: CASSQVHRGNEKLFF. CDR3 DNA: TGCGCCAGCAGCCAAGTACACAGGGGTAATGAAAAACTGTTTTTT.

The chain has TRBV11-2 and TRBJ2-2; D is undetermined. The V gene lost 2 bases and the J gene lost 4 bases, with 20 bases spanning the gap. The CDR3 extends over 18 amino acids. Germline V gene data show CDR1 as SGHAT and CDR2 as FQNNGV. CDR3 nucleotides: TGTGCCAGCAGCTTAAAGCTTATATCCCGCGGCCCCACCGGGGAGCTGTTTTTT. Translated, it gives CASSLKLISRGPTGELFF. Looking up the rest from reference TRBV11-2 and TRBJ2-2 gives the full variable domain: EAGVAQSPRYKIIEKRQSVAFWCNPISGHATLYWYQQILGQGPKLLIQFQNNGVVDDSQLPKDRFSAERLKGVDSTLKIQPAKLEDSAVYLCASSLKLISRGPTGELFFGEGSRLTVL.

This chain connects TRBV5-6 to TRBJ1-6, with D unresolved. The CDR3 extends over 15 amino acids. CDR1 is SGHDT and CDR2 is YYEEEE in the germline V gene. Trimming shortened V by 6 bases and J by 2 bases, and 12 bases separated the two germline ends. CDR3 residues: CASTHGQTYNSPLHF. The DNA of the CDR3 is TGTGCCAGCACCCATGGGCAGACCTATAATTCACCCCTCCACTTT.

The V call is TRBV10-1, the J call TRBJ1-6; D gene unclear. The CDR3 is 16 amino acids. Trimming stripped 7 bases from V and 6 bases from J, with 19 bases between. CDR1 is WNHNN, CDR2 SYGVQD, per germline (reference sequence). CDR3: CASIPPGQGPNSPLHF. Here the CDR3 DNA reads TGCGCCAGCATCCCACCTGGGCAAGGACCTAATTCACCCCTCCACTTT.

The DNA of the CDR3 is TGCGCCAGCAGTGAGGAGGAAGGCCGAGGCTACACCTTC. It yields the protein CASSEEEGRGYTF. The chain links TRBV10-1 to TRBJ1-2; D gene uncertain. The CDR3 contains 13 residues. Germline-derived CDR1 and CDR2 are WNHNN and SYGVQD (reference sequence). The V end was cut by 2 bases, the J end by 8 bases, with 12 bases between.

This clone is a singleton in its sample. This sequence joins TRBV3-1 (or the pseudogene TRBV3-2) and TRBJ2-6; possibly TRBD1 or TRBD2 for D (5 bases each). The CDR3 is 19 amino acids. Trimming shortened V by 0 bases and J by 0 bases, and 15 bases separated the two germline ends. CDR1 LGHDT and CDR2 YNNKEL come from the germline V gene (reference sequence). CDR3 loop: CASSQDEGRISSGANVLTF. The DNA of the CDR3 is TGTGCCAGCAGCCAAGATGAGGGGCGAATAAGCTCTGGGGCCAACGTCCTGACTTTC.

The chain joins TRBV9 to TRBJ1-4, with D possibly matching TRBD1 (5 bases). The CDR3 is 13 residues long. CDR1 and CDR2 from the germline V gene are SGDLS and YYNGEE. The ends were cut back, 2 bases at V and 7 bases at J, with 9 bases in the middle. The CDR3 region is CASSVSGGEKLFF. The DNA for the CDR3 is TGTGCCAGCAGCGTTTCTGGGGGTGAAAAACTGTTTTTT.

This chain uses TRBV4-1 with TRBJ1-1; D unresolved. Trimming pared 4 bases from V and 2 bases from J, leaving 8 bases between. This CDR3 comprises 13 residues. CDR1 is MGHRA, CDR2 YSYEKL, per germline. The CDR3 bases are TGCGCCAGCAGCCCTATCGTTAACACTGAAGCTTTCTTT. This codes for CASSPIVNTEAFF.

This chain connects TRBV10-3 to TRBJ1-6; D gene unclear. Trimming shortened V by 6 bases and J by 5 bases, and 11 bases separated the two germline ends. Germline assignment: CDR1 ENHRY and CDR2 SYGVKD. CDR3 length equals 14 residues. Here the CDR3 DNA reads TGTGCCATCAGCGACCGAGGAGATAATTCACCCCTCCACTTT. Protein: CAISDRGDNSPLHF.

This chain joins TRBV9 and TRBJ2-7; the D gene is possibly TRBD1 (6 bases). The V end lost 0 bases, the J end lost 1 base, and 11 bases lay between the germline ends. The CDR3 length is 15 residues. CDR1 and CDR2 from the germline V gene are SGDLS and YYNGEE. DNA for the CDR3: TGTGCCAGCAGCGTAGGGACAGACCAATCCTACGAGCAGTACTTC. This encodes CASSVGTDQSYEQYF.

The V call is TRBV6-5, the J call TRBJ1-5, with D maybe TRBD1 (5 bases). The CDR3 sequence is 11 residues long. Trimming left V 6 bases short and J 13 bases short, with 13 bases between. In germline, CDR1 is MNHEY, CDR2 SVGAGI. CDR3 nucleotide sequence: TGTGCCAGCAGCCAGGGTGGGGCTCAGCATTTT. Translated, it gives CASSQGGAQHF.

The chain couples TRBV6-2 or TRBV6-3 to TRBJ1-5, with D possibly matching TRBD1 (6 bases). The germline V and J ends were trimmed by 6 bases and 3 bases, with 12 bases remaining between them. Germline V gene data show CDR1 as MNHEY and CDR2 as SVGEGT. CDR3 size: 14 residues. CDR3 bases: TGTGCCAGCAGACCTGACAGGATCAATCAGCCCCAGCATTTT. Its translation: CASRPDRINQPQHF.

The J gene is TRBJ1-4, the V gene TRBV5-8; D remains unclear. Germline CDR1 SGHTS, CDR2 YDEGEE. With 3 bases removed from V and 4 bases from J, the gap between germline ends came to 16 bases. The CDR3 length is 16 residues. The CDR3 spells CASSSLGYAHNEKLFF. CDR3 in DNA: TGTGCCAGCAGCTCCCTTGGCTACGCCCATAATGAAAAACTGTTTTTT. Complete variable domain (other parts from reference TRBV5-8 and TRBJ1-4): EAGVTQSPTHLIKTRGQQATLRCSPISGHTSVYWYQQALGLGLQFLLWYDEGEERNRGNFPPRFSGRQFPNYSSELNVNALELEDSALYLCASSSLGYAHNEKLFFGSGTQLSVL.

This clone was picked up a small number of times. This chain links TRBV28 with TRBJ1-1; D remains unclear. V was clipped by 4 bases and J by 4 bases, with 7 bases between them. This CDR3 has 12 residues. Per germline, CDR1 MDHEN and CDR2 SYDVKM. CDR3 in amino acids: CASSSPPTEAFF. CDR3 DNA sequence: TGTGCCAGCAGTTCCCCCCCCACTGAAGCTTTCTTT. Filled out from reference TRBV28 and TRBJ1-1, the complete variable domain reads DVKVTQSSRYLVKRTGEKVFLECVQDMDHENMFWYRQDPGLGLRLIYFSYDVKMKEKGDIPEGYSVSREKKERFSLILESASTNQTSMYLCASSSPPTEAFFGQGTRLTVV.

This chain connects TRBV29-1 to TRBJ2-7, with D perhaps matching TRBD1 (5 bases). V was pared by 3 bases and J by 5 bases, with 14 bases between. CDR1 and CDR2 (germline): SQVTM, ANQGSEA. The CDR3 has 13 amino acids. The CDR3 loop reads CSVDGAYDHEQYF. DNA for the CDR3: TGCAGCGTTGATGGGGCGTACGACCACGAGCAGTACTTC.

The J gene is TRBJ1-1, the V gene TRBV10-1, with 12 bases fitting TRBD1. After removal of 8 bases from V and 4 bases from J, the junction contained 17 bases not matched to a gene. Germline CDR1 reads WNHNN; CDR2 reads SYGVQD (reference sequence). The CDR3 contains 18 residues. The CDR3 DNA follows: TGCGCCAGCTTATTCAACCGGGACAGGGGGCGAAAGGGCACTGAAGCTTTCTTT. Encoded protein: CASLFNRDRGRKGTEAFF.

The chain uses TRBV19 and TRBJ2-1; D is perhaps TRBD1 (6 bases). V was pared by 8 bases and J by 4 bases, with 9 bases between. Germline values: CDR1 LNHDA, CDR2 SQIVND (reference sequence). The CDR3 totals 12 residues. This CDR3 reads CASGGSYNEQFF. CDR3 nucleotides: TGTGCCAGTGGGGGCTCGTACAATGAGCAGTTCTTC.

A single count supports this clone. The chain joins TRBV11-2 to TRBJ1-3; D call uncertain. The CDR3 covers 13 residues. Trimming pared 5 bases from V and 4 bases from J, leaving 9 bases between. CDR1 SGHAT and CDR2 FQNNGV come from the germline V gene. The CDR3 protein is CASSPMKGNTIYF. The DNA for the CDR3 is TGTGCCAGCAGCCCAATGAAGGGAAACACCATATATTTT.